The TCR beta chain under discussion was sequenced for a study of STAT3 mutations in large granular lymphocyte leukemia. Whole-study context: Roughly half of the longitudinally sequenced T-LGLL patients carried detectable canonical activating STAT3 mutations.

As regards this clone: Its antigen remains unidentified.

Here immunoSEQ multiplex PCR was the method, and the copy in TCRdb shows in-frame clones only, minus some. The sample yields several thousand clones, approximately 88% seen once. Findings of the study overall: In T-cell large granular lymphocyte leukemia, about half of patients showed multiple immunodominant subclonotypes. All newly emerging clones after therapy were STAT3 wild type. A small but highly pathogenic clone may have been missed. Samples missed the first appearance of the clone.

CDR1 and CDR2 (germline): SEHNR, FQNEAQ (reference sequence). V lost 4 bases to trimming and J lost 8 bases, with 12 bases between them. There are 14 residues in the CDR3. V and J are TRBV7-9 and TRBJ1-6, with D perhaps TRBD1 (5 bases). The receptor comes from a man older than 75 with T-cell large granular lymphocyte leukemia. Some clones in this sample may be carry-over from other donors' samples. Sequences were obtained from peripheral blood mononuclear cells. In DNA form, the CDR3 reads TGTGCCAGCAGCTCCAGGGTCGGGGATTCACCCCTCCACTTT. Amino acids: CASSSRVGDSPLHF.